This T cell receptor (beta chain) derives from a study of T cell responses to AZD1222 COVID-19 vaccine. Germline-derived CDR1 and CDR2 are SQVTM and ANQGSEA. CDR3 length equals 17 residues. With 0 bases removed from V and 7 bases from J, the gap between germline ends came to 23 bases. The assay was immunoSEQ multiplex PCR, and TCRdb's table has in-frame clones only and misses some. Found here are roughly 170,000 clones, 85% to 95% of them singletons; the top ten hold roughly 1.5%. The receptor's source is an adult who received the AZD1222 COVID-19 vaccine. This specimen consisted of peripheral blood, obtained 28 days after the second AZD1222 dose. The V and J genes are TRBV29-1 and TRBJ2-3; possible D gene TRBD2, 6 bases. For the CDR3, the DNA is TGCAGCGTTGAAGATCCGACCGGGAGCCATCGAGGAAATACGCAGTATTTT. The encoded protein is CSVEDPTGSHRGNTQYF.